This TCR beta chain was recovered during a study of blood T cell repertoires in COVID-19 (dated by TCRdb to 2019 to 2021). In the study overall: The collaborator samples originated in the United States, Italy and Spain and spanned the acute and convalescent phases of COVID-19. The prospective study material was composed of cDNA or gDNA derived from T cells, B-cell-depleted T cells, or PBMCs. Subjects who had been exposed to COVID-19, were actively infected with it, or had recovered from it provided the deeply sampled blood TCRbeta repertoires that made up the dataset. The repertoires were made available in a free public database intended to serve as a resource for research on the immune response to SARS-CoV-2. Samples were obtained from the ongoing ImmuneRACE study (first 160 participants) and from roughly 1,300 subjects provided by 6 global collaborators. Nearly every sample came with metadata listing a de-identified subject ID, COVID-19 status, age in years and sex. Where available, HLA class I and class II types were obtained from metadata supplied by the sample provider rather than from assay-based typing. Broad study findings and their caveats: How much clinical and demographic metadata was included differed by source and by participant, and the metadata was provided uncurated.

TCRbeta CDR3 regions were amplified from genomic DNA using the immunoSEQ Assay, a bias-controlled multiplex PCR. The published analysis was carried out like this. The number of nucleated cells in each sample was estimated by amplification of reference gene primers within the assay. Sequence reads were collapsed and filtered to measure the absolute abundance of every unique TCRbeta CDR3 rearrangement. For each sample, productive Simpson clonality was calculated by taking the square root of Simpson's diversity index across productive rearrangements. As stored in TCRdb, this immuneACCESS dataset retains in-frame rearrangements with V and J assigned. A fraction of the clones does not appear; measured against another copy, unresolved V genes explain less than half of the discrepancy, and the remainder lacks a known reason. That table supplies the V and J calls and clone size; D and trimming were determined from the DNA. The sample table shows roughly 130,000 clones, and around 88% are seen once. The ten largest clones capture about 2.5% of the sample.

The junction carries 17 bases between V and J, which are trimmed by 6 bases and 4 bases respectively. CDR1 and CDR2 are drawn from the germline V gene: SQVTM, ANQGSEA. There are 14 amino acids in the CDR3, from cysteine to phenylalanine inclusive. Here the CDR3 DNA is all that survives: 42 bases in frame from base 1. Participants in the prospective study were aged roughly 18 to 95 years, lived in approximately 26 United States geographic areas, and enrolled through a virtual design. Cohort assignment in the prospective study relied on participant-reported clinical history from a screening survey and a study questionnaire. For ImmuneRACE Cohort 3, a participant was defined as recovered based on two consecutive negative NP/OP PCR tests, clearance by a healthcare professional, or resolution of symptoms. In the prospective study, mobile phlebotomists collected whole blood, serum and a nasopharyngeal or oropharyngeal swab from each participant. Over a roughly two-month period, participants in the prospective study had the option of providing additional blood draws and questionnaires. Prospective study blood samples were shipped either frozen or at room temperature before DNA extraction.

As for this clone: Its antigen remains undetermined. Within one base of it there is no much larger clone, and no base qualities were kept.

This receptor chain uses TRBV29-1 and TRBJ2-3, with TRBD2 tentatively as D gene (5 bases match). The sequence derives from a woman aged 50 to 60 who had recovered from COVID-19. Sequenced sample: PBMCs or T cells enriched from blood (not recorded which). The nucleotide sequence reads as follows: TGCAGCGTAGTGGATACGGGGTCGGCAGATACGCAGTATTTT. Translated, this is CSVVDTGSADTQYF.